This TCR beta chain was identified during a study of identical twins. Study-wide results and limits: Zero-insertion analyses might be partly confounded by invariant T cells like MAIT and iNKT.

Turning to this clonotype: Its antigen is not known.

Germline values: CDR1 MNHEY, CDR2 SMNVEV (reference sequence). The V and J ends lost 5 bases and 1 base, in that order; junction bases with no gene match: 7. The CDR3 consists of 16 residues. TCRdb called the 5' RACE reads again in MiXCR, with one record for every CDR3 protein. Of 510,000 or so distinct CDR3 sequences listed, roughly 15% are singletons. These records were also assigned to another study, of yellow fever vaccine responses in identical twins.

This clonotype was sampled from a woman aged 18-29 years in good health. The chain employs TRBV27 and TRBJ2-2; 7 nucleotides align to TRBD1. Specimen: CD4+ T cells sorted from blood. The CDR3 loop is CASSRAGTVNTGELFF. The CDR3 DNA sequence: TGTGCCAGCAGTCGAGCCGGGACAGTGAACACCGGGGAGCTGTTTTTT.